This T cell receptor (beta chain) emerged from a study of control samples from healthy donors and cancer patients (dated by TCRdb to 2018 to 2020). For this clone: Its antigen is still unknown. Base qualities are not provided; no much larger clone lies one nucleotide away.

Receptor libraries were prepared by the immunoSEQ multiplex PCR assay. Drawn from immuneACCESS, this table holds only the in-frame rearrangements with V and J called that TCRdb kept. Clones are partly lost; checked studies trace under half to an unresolved V gene and leave the rest unexplained. Recorded for this sample are around 150,000 clones; roughly 90% of them occurred a single time. The ten largest account for around 12% of the sample. There are 13 amino acids in the CDR3, from cysteine to phenylalanine inclusive. Left in the record is the CDR3 DNA by itself, 39 bases read in frame from the first base. The V end loses 7 bases and the J end loses 3 bases, and a stretch of 13 bases separates them. CDR1 MNHEY and CDR2 SVGAGI were looked up in the germline V gene.

The material sequenced was blood. The TCR comes from a young man in good health. Recombination joined TRBV6-5 with TRBJ2-7, with the D gene call left open. Read as DNA, the sequence is TGTGCCAGCATGACGGACGGCTTCTACGAGCAGTACTTC. This is translated as CASMTDGFYEQYF.